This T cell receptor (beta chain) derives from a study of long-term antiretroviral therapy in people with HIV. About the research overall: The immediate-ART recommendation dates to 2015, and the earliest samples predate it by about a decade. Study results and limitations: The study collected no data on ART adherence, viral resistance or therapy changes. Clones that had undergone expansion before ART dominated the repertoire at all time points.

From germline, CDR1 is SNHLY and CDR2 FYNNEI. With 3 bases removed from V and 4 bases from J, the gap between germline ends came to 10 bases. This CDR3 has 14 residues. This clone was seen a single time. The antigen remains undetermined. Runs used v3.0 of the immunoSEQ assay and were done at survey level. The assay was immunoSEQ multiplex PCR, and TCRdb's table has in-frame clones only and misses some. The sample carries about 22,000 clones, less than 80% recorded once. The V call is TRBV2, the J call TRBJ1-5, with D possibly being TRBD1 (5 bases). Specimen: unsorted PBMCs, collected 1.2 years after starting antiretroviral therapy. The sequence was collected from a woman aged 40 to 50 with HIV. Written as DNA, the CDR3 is TGTGCCAGCAGTGAGGGGCAGACTAATCAGCCCCAGCATTTT. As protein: CASSEGQTNQPQHF.